This TCR beta chain emerged from a study of blood T cell repertoires in COVID-19. Study-wide background: Acute and convalescent COVID-19 samples came from the United States, Italy and Spain. The cDNA or gDNA used as material had been derived from T cells, B-cell-depleted T cells, or PBMCs.

This CDR3 region has 17 residues. Across about two dozen US areas, participants ranged in age from about 18 to 89 years. In the original analysis: Amplification from reference gene primers served as the basis for estimated nucleated cell counts. TCRdb's copy holds only in-frame clones and misses some; the assay was immunoSEQ multiplex PCR. V, J and clone size are those of that table, while D and trimming were read from the DNA. The data show under 200,000 clones, about four fifths seen once. The chain combines TRBV21-1 with TRBJ1-6; TRBD1 is the table's D call, not checked against the DNA. TRBV21-1 is annotated as a pseudogene. The source material was PBMCs or T cells enriched from blood (not recorded which). The source is a woman aged 55-70 years who had recovered from COVID-19. CDR3 sequence reads: CASSKASGDSYNSPLHF. The CDR3 region has the DNA TGTGCCAGCAGCAAAGCGTCCGGGGACAGTTATAATTCACCCCTCCACTTT.